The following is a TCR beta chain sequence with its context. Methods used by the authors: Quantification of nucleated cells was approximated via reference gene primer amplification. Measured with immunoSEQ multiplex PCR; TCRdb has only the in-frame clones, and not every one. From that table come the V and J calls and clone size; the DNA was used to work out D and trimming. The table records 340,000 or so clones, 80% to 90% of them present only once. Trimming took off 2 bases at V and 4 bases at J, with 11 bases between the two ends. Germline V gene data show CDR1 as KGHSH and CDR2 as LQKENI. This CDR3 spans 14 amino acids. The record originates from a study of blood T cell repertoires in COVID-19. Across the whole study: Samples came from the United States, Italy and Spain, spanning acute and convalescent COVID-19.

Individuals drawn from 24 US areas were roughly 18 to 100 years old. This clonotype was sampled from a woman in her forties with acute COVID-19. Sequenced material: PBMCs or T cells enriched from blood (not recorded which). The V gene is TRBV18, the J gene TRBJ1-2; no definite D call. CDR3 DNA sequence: TGTGCCAGCTCACCAATCGGGGTTCGCTATGGCTACACCTTC. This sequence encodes CASSPIGVRYGYTF.